The rows below give T cell receptor beta chains drawn from one sample of a study of shared clonotypes between healthy human individuals. Assay: immunoSEQ multiplex PCR; the TCRdb copy retains only in-frame clones and omits some. Of some 2 million clones in the sample, about 95% were seen once. Sample: naive CD8+ T cells sorted from blood. These receptors originate from a man between 18 and 29 years old in good health. CDR3s include the opening cysteine and the closing phenylalanine or tryptophan. The D gene is left open where the match is weak. A clone size is listed for some rows: how often the clone was seen (once, few, many), or a class if it is expanded.

V	D	size	J	DNA	CDR3
TRBV28	-	-	TRBJ2-3	TGTGCCAGCAGTTTACGCGACCGGCTCACAGATACGCAGTATTTT	CASSLRDRLTDTQYF
TRBV19	-	-	TRBJ1-2	TGTGCCAGTAGTATAGGGGCCAACTATGGCTACACCTTC	CASSIGANYGYTF
TRBV6-5	TRBD2	-	TRBJ2-3	TGTGCCAGCAGTTACTCAGGCGGGGGGGATTCAGATACGCAGTATTTT	CASSYSGGGDSDTQYF
TRBV5-6	-	-	TRBJ2-1	TGTGCCAGCAGCCGCGGGGAATTATATAATGAGCAGTTCTTC	CASSRGELYNEQFF
TRBV27	-	-	TRBJ2-7	TGTGCCAGCAGTGGAGGACAGAGCCTCCACGAGCAGTACTTC	CASSGGQSLHEQYF
TRBV5-6	TRBD1	-	TRBJ2-2	TGTGCCAGCAGCCTCGTCGCGGGACAGGGGGTTGGTACCGGGGAGCTGTTTTTT	CASSLVAGQGVGTGELFF
TRBV11-2	-	-	TRBJ2-7	TGTGCCAGCAGCCTTATGATGGTAGTTGGGAGCTCGGGGTCCGAGCAGTACTTC	CASSLMMVVGSSGSEQYF
TRBV4-1	TRBD1	-	TRBJ2-1	TGCGCCAGCCACCGGGACAGGGAGAGTAATGAGCAGTTCTTC	CASHRDRESNEQFF
TRBV9	-	-	TRBJ1-4	TGTGCCAGCAGCGTAGGGGTCGGGCTGGGTAATGAAAAACTGTTTTTT	CASSVGVGLGNEKLFF
TRBV29-1	TRBD2	-	TRBJ2-7	TGCAGCGTTGAAGTAGCGGGAACCTACGAGCAGTACTTC	CSVEVAGTYEQYF
TRBV5-4	TRBD2	-	TRBJ2-3	TGTGCCAGCAGCTTATTAGCGGGGGGCTATACGCAGTATTTT	CASSLLAGGYTQYF
TRBV4-1	-	-	TRBJ1-5	TGCGCCAGCAGCCCTCTTAATGGAGGGTTGCATCAGCCCCAGCATTTT	CASSPLNGGLHQPQHF
TRBV2	-	-	TRBJ2-7	TGTGCCAGCAGATTACAGTATCAGGGGAGCGAGCAGTACTTC	CASRLQYQGSEQYF
TRBV19	-	-	TRBJ1-5	TGTGCCAGTAGTCTAAAAATCAATCAGCCCCAGCATTTT	CASSLKINQPQHF
TRBV21-1	-	-	TRBJ1-4	TGTGCCAGCAGCAAAAAACTGAGATCCGGACACCTTTCAACTAATGAAAAACTGTTTTTT	CASSKKLRSGHLSTNEKLFF
TRBV10-3	TRBD2	-	TRBJ2-3	TGTGCCATCAGCGAGTTGGGGACTAGCGGAGGAGGAGACACAGATACGCAGTATTTT	CAISELGTSGGGDTDTQYF
TRBV5-1	TRBD2	-	TRBJ2-7	TGCGCCAGCAGCTTGACTAGCGGGGCCTACGAGCAGTACTTC	CASSLTSGAYEQYF
TRBV11-1	-	-	TRBJ1-1	TGTGCCAGCAGCTTATGGATAGAAATGAACACTGAAGCTTTCTTT	CASSLWIEMNTEAFF
TRBV21-1	-	-	TRBJ2-7	TGTGCCAGCAGCAAAGCCTTCCGGGAAGCATACGAGCAGTACTTC	CASSKAFREAYEQYF
TRBV4-1	-	-	TRBJ2-7	TGCGCCAGCAGCCAAGATACGGCCTCCGGTCCCTACGAGCAGTACTTC	CASSQDTASGPYEQYF
TRBV4-3	-	-	TRBJ2-1	TGCGCCAGCAGCCAAGGCTTGGGAGCGAGAAGCTCCTACAATGAGCAGTTCTTC	CASSQGLGARSSYNEQFF
TRBV27	TRBD1	-	TRBJ2-7	TGTGCCAGCAGTTTAAACAGGGGCTACGAGCAGTACTTC	CASSLNRGYEQYF
TRBV18	-	once	TRBJ1-2	TGTGCCAGCTCACCACCCAAGGGGGGACCTAACTATGGCTACACCTTC	CASSPPKGGPNYGYTF
TRBV2	TRBD1	-	TRBJ2-7	TGTGCCAGCAGTGATACAGGGGGATTATACGAGCAGTACTTC	CASSDTGGLYEQYF
TRBV19	-	-	TRBJ2-1	TGTGCCAGTAGTATTAGACCGCTCGGGTTCTACAATGAGCAGTTCTTC	CASSIRPLGFYNEQFF
TRBV6-5	-	-	TRBJ1-1	TGTGCCAGCAGTTACTCCGACCTGACAGCTTTCTTT	CASSYSDLTAFF
TRBV14	-	-	TRBJ1-2	TGTGCCAGCAGCCAAGATCCCCTCCAAACCGGATTCATGGGCTACACCTTC	CASSQDPLQTGFMGYTF
TRBV9	TRBD1	-	TRBJ1-1	TGTGCCAGCAGCCAAGGACAGGGGTACACTGAAGCTTTCTTT	CASSQGQGYTEAFF
TRBV28	TRBD2	-	TRBJ2-2	TGTGCCAGCAGCCCAATCGCGGGGGGAGCCGGGGAGCTGTTTTTT	CASSPIAGGAGELFF
TRBV5-1	TRBD1	-	TRBJ2-1	TGCGCCAGCAGCAAAGGGACAGGGGAATCCAATGAGCAGTTCTTC	CASSKGTGESNEQFF
TRBV11-2	-	few	TRBJ2-7	TGTGCCAGCAGCACCGGGTCCCTCTCCTACGAGCAGTACTTC	CASSTGSLSYEQYF
TRBV7-8	-	-	TRBJ2-7	TGTGCCAGCAGCGCCTTGTGGGGCTACGAGCAGTACTTC	CASSALWGYEQYF
TRBV5-8	-	once	TRBJ1-2	TGTGCCAGCAGCTTGGGGGTTTATGGCTACACCTTC	CASSLGVYGYTF
TRBV4-1	-	once	TRBJ1-1	TGCGCCAGCAGCCAAGGTTGGGGGAACACTGAAGCTTTCTTT	CASSQGWGNTEAFF
TRBV2	-	-	TRBJ2-1	TGTGCCAGACATACAGAGCTCGGCGAGCAGTTCTTC	CARHTELGEQFF
TRBV27	TRBD1	-	TRBJ2-7	TGTGCCAGCAGTGGGGACAGCGCCGCCATCTACGAGCAGTACTTC	CASSGDSAAIYEQYF
TRBV5-4	TRBD1	once	TRBJ2-3	TGTGCCAGCAGCCCCTACTCCCCGGGACAGGGCTTAAGCACAGATACGCAGTATTTT	CASSPYSPGQGLSTDTQYF
TRBV4-1	-	-	TRBJ1-2	TGCGCCAGCAGCCAAGAGCTTGGGATATCGTATGGCTACACCTTC	CASSQELGISYGYTF
TRBV5-1	-	-	TRBJ1-3	TGCGCCAGCAGCTTGTCTAACCCATCTGGAAACACCATATATTTT	CASSLSNPSGNTIYF
TRBV7-8	-	-	TRBJ2-1	TGTGCCAGCAGCTCCCTAACGACGACAGACAATGAGCAGTTCTTC	CASSSLTTTDNEQFF
TRBV6-5	TRBD1	-	TRBJ2-7	TGTGCCAGCAGTTATGGGACAGGTAGCGAGCAGTACTTC	CASSYGTGSEQYF
TRBV5-1	TRBD1	-	TRBJ1-4	TGCGCCAGCAGCGAGACAGGGCTGGAGGCAACTAATGAAAAACTGTTTTTT	CASSETGLEATNEKLFF
TRBV4-1	TRBD2	-	TRBJ2-1	TGCGCCAGCAGCCAAGATGCGAGCGGGGGCCCCGAGAGGGAGCAGTTCTTC	CASSQDASGGPEREQFF
TRBV7-8	TRBD2	-	TRBJ2-2	TGTGCCAGCAGCTTACTAGCGGGGGTCTCGAACACCGGGGAGCTGTTTTTT	CASSLLAGVSNTGELFF
TRBV28	TRBD2	-	TRBJ2-7	TGTGCCAGCAGTTCCGGACTAGCATGGTACGAGCAGTACTTC	CASSSGLAWYEQYF
TRBV30	TRBD1	-	TRBJ2-1	TGTGCCTGGGGGGCGACAGGGCTAAGCTCCTACAATGAGCAGTTCTTC	CAWGATGLSSYNEQFF
TRBV7-9	-	-	TRBJ1-1	TGTGCCAGCAAAGATCAGGGAACTGAAGCTTTCTTT	CASKDQGTEAFF
TRBV7-7	TRBD1	-	TRBJ2-7	TGTGCTAGCAGCGTCGGGACAGGGAACTACGAGCAGTACTTC	CASSVGTGNYEQYF
TRBV7-9	-	-	TRBJ1-4	TGTGCCAGCAGCGACACGGGCGCGAAAGAGGAAAAACTGTTTTTT	CASSDTGAKEEKLFF
TRBV14	TRBD2	-	TRBJ2-7	TGTGCCAGCAGCCCGGGACTAGCGGGAGGGCCATCATCCTACGAGCAGTACTTC	CASSPGLAGGPSSYEQYF
TRBV28	-	once	TRBJ1-1	TGTGCCAGCAGTTTAAGCCCTAGGGGGACTGAAGCTTTCTTT	CASSLSPRGTEAFF
TRBV6-6	TRBD1	-	TRBJ2-7	TGTGCCAGCAGGACCCTTGGACAGGGGGCCTACGAGCAGTACTTC	CASRTLGQGAYEQYF
TRBV5-1	-	-	TRBJ1-2	TGCGCCAGCAGCTCGGGAGGGGAGGACTATGGCTACACCTTC	CASSSGGEDYGYTF
TRBV28	-	-	TRBJ1-3	TGTGCCAGCAGTCCTGAGGGGACTGGAAACACCATATATTTT	CASSPEGTGNTIYF
TRBV7-2	-	-	TRBJ1-1	TGTGCCAGCAGCCCCTCTGGCGCGATCTGGAACACTGAAGCTTTCTTT	CASSPSGAIWNTEAFF